Described below is a single T cell receptor beta chain sequence and its context. This sample was taken from a study of shared clonotypes between healthy human individuals. The V and J ends lost 4 bases and 0 bases respectively, with 4 bases between them. The CDR3 has 14 residues. Germline V gene sequence: CDR1 LNHDA, CDR2 SQIVND (reference sequence). Assay: immunoSEQ multiplex PCR; the TCRdb copy retains only in-frame clones and omits some. The profile shows over 2 million clones, roughly 95% of them singletons. This TCR derives from a man between 18 and 29 years old in good health. The sequencing input was naive CD4+ T cells sorted from blood. Indicated subset: CD45RA+ positively selected. V is TRBV19 and J is TRBJ2-6; D gene ambiguous. The CDR3 bases are TGTGCCAGTAGTAGTCGCTCTGGGGCCAACGTCCTGACTTTC. Its protein is CASSSRSGANVLTF.